The present T cell receptor (beta chain) was sequenced within a study of blood T cell repertoires in COVID-19. Study-wide context: COVID-19 samples collected from the United States, Italy and Spain covered acute and convalescent phases. Sources were T cells, B-cell-depleted T cells, or PBMCs; the material itself was cDNA or gDNA.

The trim removed 6 bases at V and 2 bases at J, leaving 13 bases unmatched. The CDR3 is 16 residues long. CDR1 and CDR2 from the germline V gene are MDHEN and SYDVKM. In the authors' workflow: Cell counts per sample came from amplifying reference gene primers. The data were produced by immunoSEQ multiplex PCR, yet TCRdb's version contains in-frame clones alone and is incomplete. V and J calls and clone size are copied from that table; D and trimming were computed from the DNA. The sample shows approximately 350,000 clones, about 89% of them seen only once. The sequence came from a woman aged 25 to 39 with COVID-19, enrolled during active disease. V gene TRBV28 combines with J gene TRBJ2-7, with TRBD1 matching over 7 bases. The sequenced sample consisted of peripheral blood. In DNA, the CDR3 is TGTGCCAGCAGGGGGACAGTTTCGCCCCATACCTACGAGCAGTACTTC. It encodes CASRGTVSPHTYEQYF.